This TCR beta chain appears in the sequencing data of a study of immune characterization of retroperitoneal liposarcoma. Details on this clonotype: Likely a read error: the CDR3 ends without its conserved phenylalanine or tryptophan.

The CDR3 is 14 residues long. V was trimmed by 6 bases and J by 10 bases, leaving 19 bases between them. TCRdb fed the PCR reads into MiXCR, producing one record per CDR3 protein. Among under 20,000 distinct CDR3 sequences listed, under 45% were seen once. The material sequenced was blood. The rearrangement uses TRBV12-3 or TRBV12-4 and TRBJ2-1, with a tentative D call TRBD2 (5 bases). This clonotype was sampled from a male donor with retroperitoneal liposarcoma. This CDR3 reads CASSLDWLPYEQFY. The CDR3 region has the DNA TGTGCCAGCAGCCTGGACTGGCTACCCTACGAGCAGTTCTAT.